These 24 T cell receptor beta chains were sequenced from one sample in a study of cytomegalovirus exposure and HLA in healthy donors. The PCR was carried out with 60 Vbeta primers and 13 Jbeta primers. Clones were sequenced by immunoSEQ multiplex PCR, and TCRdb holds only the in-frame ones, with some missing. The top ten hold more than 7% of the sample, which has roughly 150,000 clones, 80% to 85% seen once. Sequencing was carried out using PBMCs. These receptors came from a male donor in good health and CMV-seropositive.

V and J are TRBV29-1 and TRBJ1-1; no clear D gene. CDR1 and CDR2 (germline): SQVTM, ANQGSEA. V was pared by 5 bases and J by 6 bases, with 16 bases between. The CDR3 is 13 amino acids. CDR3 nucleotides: TGCAGCGTTCGACCCCTGAGCGTCCCTGAAGCTTTCTTT. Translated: CSVRPLSVPEAFF.

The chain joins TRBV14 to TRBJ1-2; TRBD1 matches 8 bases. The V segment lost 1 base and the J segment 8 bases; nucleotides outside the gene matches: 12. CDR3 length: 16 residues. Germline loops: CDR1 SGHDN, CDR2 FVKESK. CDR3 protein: CASSQVPGDRGRGYTF. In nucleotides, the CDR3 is TGTGCCAGCAGCCAAGTACCTGGAGACAGGGGAAGAGGCTACACCTTC.

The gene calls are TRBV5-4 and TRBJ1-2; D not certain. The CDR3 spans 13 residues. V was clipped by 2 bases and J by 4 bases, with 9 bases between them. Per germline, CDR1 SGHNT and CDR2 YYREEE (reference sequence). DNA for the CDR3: TGTGCCAGCAGCTTCGGGGAGGTCTATGGCTACACCTTC. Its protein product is CASSFGEVYGYTF.

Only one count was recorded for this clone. CDR3 DNA sequence: TGTGCCAGCAGCCGAGACCACGGTTCCTATGGCTACACCTTC. Translating it yields CASSRDHGSYGYTF. The chain employs TRBV14 and TRBJ1-2, with D unclear. Germline V gene sequence: CDR1 SGHDN, CDR2 FVKESK. V was cut by 4 bases and J by 4 bases, with 13 bases left in between. The CDR3 runs 14 residues.

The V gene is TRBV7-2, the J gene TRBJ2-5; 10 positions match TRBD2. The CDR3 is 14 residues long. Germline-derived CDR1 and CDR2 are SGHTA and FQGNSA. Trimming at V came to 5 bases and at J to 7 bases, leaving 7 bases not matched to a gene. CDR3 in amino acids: CASSRSGGFGTQYF. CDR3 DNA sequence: TGTGCCAGCAGCCGTAGCGGGGGGTTTGGGACCCAGTACTTC. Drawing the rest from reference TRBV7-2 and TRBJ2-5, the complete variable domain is GAGVSQSPSNKVTEKGKDVELRCDPISGHTALYWYRQSLGQGLEFLIYFQGNSAPDKSGLPSDRFSAERTGGSVSTLTIQRTQQEDSAVYLCASSRSGGFGTQYFGPGTRLLVL.

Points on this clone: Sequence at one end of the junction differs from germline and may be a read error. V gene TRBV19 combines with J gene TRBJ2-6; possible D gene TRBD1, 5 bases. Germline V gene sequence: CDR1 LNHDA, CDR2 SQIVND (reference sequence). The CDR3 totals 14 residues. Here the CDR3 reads CASTWLSGANGLTF. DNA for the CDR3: TGTGCCAGTACTTGGCTCTCTGGGGCCAACGGCCTGACTTTC.

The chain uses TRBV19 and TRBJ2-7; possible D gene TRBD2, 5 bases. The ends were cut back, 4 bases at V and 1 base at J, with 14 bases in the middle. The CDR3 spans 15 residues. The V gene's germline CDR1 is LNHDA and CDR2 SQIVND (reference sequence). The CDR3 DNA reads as TGTGCCAGTAGTAAGCAATCGAGGGATTCCTACGAGCAGTACTTC. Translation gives CASSKQSRDSYEQYF.

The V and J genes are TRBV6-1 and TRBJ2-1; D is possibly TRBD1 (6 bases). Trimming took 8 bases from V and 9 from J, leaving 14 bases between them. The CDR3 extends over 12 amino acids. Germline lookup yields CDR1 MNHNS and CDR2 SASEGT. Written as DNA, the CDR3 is TGTGCCAGCGCCACAGGGCTTGGTGAGCAGTTCTTC. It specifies CASATGLGEQFF.

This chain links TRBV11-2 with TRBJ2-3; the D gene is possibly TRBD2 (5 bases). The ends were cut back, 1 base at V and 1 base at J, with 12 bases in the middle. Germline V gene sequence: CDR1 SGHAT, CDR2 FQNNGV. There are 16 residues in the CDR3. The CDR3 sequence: CASSLAGFLGTDTQYF. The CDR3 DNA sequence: TGTGCCAGCAGCTTAGCGGGGTTTCTGGGCACAGATACGCAGTATTTT.

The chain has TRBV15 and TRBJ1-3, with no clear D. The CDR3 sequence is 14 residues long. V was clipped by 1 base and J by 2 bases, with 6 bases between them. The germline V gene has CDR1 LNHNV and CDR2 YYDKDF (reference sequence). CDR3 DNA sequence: TGTGCCACCAGCAGAGGGACTACTGGAAACACCATATATTTT. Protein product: CATSRGTTGNTIYF.

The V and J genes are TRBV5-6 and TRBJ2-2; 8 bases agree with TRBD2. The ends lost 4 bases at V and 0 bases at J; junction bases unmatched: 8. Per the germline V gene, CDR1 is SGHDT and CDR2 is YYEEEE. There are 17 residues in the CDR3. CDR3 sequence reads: CASSRSPTSANTGELFF. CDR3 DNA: TGTGCCAGCAGCCGATCCCCGACTAGCGCGAACACCGGGGAGCTGTTTTTT.

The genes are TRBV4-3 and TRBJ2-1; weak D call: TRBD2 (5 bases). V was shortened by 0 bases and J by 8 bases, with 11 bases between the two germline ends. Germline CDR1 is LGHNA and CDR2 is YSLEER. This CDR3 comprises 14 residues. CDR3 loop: CASSQDEGEDEQFF. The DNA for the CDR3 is TGCGCCAGCAGCCAAGATGAGGGAGAGGATGAGCAGTTCTTC.

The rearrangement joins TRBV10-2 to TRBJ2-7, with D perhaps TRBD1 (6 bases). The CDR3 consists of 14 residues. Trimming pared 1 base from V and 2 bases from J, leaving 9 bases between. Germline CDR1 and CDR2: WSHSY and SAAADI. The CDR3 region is CASSEWDKTYEQYF. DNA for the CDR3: TGCGCCAGCAGTGAGTGGGACAAGACCTACGAGCAGTACTTC.

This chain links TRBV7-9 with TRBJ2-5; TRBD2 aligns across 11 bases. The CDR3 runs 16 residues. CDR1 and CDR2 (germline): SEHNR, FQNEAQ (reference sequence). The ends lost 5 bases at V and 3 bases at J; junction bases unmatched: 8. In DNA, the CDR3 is TGTGCCAGCAGCCTCGTGGGGACTAGCGGTGAAGAGACCCAGTACTTC. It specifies CASSLVGTSGEETQYF.

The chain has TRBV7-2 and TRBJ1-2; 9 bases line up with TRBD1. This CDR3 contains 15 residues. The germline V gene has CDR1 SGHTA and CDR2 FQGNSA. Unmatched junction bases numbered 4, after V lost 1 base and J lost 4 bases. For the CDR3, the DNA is TGTGCCAGCAGCTTAGTGACAGGGGGTGTCTATGGCTACACCTTC. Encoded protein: CASSLVTGGVYGYTF. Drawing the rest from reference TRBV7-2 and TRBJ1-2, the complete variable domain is GAGVSQSPSNKVTEKGKDVELRCDPISGHTALYWYRQSLGQGLEFLIYFQGNSAPDKSGLPSDRFSAERTGGSVSTLTIQRTQQEDSAVYLCASSLVTGGVYGYTFGSGTRLTVV.

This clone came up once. The CDR3 region has the DNA TGTGCCAGCAGCCCTGGGCTCGCAAATGAGCAGTTCTTC. It encodes CASSPGLANEQFF. V is TRBV11-2 and J is TRBJ2-1; D not certain. CDR1 is SGHAT, CDR2 FQNNGV, per germline. Trimming took off 5 bases at V and 7 bases at J, with 12 bases between the two ends. This CDR3 region has 13 residues. Filled out from reference TRBV11-2 and TRBJ2-1, the complete variable domain reads EAGVAQSPRYKIIEKRQSVAFWCNPISGHATLYWYQQILGQGPKLLIQFQNNGVVDDSQLPKDRFSAERLKGVDSTLKIQPAKLEDSAVYLCASSPGLANEQFFGPGTRLTVL.

The CDR3 coding sequence is TGTGCCAGTAGGACGCTTAGGGGTGGGACCTACGAGCAGTACTTC. Encoded protein: CASRTLRGGTYEQYF. J is TRBJ2-7 and V is TRBV19, with D possibly being TRBD1 (5 bases). Trimming left V 6 bases short and J 2 bases short, with 17 bases between. Germline V lookup: CDR1 LNHDA, CDR2 SQIVND (reference sequence). This CDR3 comprises 15 residues.

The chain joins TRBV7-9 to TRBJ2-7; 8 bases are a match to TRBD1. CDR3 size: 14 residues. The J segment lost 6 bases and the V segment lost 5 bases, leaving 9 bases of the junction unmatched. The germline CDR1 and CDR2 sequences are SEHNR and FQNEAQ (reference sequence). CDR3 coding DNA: TGTGCCAGCAGCCGCGACAGGGGAGCGGGCGAGCAGTACTTC. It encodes CASSRDRGAGEQYF.

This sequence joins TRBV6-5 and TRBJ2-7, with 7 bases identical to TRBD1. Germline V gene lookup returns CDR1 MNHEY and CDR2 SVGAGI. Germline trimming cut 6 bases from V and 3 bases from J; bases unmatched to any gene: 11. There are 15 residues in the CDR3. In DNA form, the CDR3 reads TGTGCCAGCAGGTCCGACGGGACAGCGAACTACGAGCAGTACTTC. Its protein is CASRSDGTANYEQYF.

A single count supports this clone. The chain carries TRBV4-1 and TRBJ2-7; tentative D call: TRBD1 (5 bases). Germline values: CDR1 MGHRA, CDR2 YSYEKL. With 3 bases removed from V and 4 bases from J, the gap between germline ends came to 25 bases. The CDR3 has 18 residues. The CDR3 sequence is CASSHLTFLGATQYEQYF. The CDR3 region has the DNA TGCGCCAGCAGCCATCTCACCTTCCTAGGGGCCACCCAGTACGAGCAGTACTTC.

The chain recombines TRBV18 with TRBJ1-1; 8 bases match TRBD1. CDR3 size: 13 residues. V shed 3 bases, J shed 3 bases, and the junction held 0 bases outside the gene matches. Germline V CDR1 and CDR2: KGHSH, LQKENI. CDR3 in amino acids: CASSPDRDTEAFF. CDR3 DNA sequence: TGTGCCAGCTCACCGGACAGGGACACTGAAGCTTTCTTT.

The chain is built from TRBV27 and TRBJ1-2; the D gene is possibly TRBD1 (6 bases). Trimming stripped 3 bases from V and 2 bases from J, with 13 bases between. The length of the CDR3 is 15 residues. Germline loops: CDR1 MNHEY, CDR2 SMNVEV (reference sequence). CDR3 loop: CASSLRRTGNYGYTF. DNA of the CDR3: TGTGCCAGCAGTTTGAGGCGAACAGGGAACTATGGCTACACCTTC.

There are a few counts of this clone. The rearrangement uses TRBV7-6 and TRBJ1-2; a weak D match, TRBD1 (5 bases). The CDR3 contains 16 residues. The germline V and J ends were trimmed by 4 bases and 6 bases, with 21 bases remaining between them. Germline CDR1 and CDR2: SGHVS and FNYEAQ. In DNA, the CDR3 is TGTGCCAGCAGCTCGGGGGAAGGGTCGGGCAGAAATGGCTACACCTTC. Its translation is CASSSGEGSGRNGYTF.

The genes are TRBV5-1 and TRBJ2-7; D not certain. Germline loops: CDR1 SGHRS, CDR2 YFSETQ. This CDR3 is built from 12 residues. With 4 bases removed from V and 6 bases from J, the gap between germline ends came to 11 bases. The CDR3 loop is CASSPQVGEQYF. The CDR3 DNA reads TGCGCCAGCAGCCCCCAGGTAGGCGAGCAGTACTTC.